This T cell receptor beta chain was retrieved from a study of beta chain features in type 1 diabetes (dated by TCRdb to between 2017 and 2018). With regard to the full study: Mean age, gender distribution, total cell number and subset yield did not differ between patients and healthy donors. A total of 107,917,701 sorted cells were examined across all samples, and a strong correlation was observed between cell number per subset and RNA yield. In the study, recently diagnosed type 1 diabetes patients and matched healthy donors were compared on the TCRB repertoires of their sorted circulating CD4+ T cell subsets. Whereas all 30 or so donors provided naive and central memory subsets, regulatory and stem cell-like memory subsets were isolated from just 8 patients and roughly 8 healthy donors. General conclusions and limits of the study: The naive, central memory and regulatory TCRB repertoires appeared to resemble one another more closely among patients than among healthy donors. Because small numbers of individuals were included in the HLA sub-analyses, any influence of HLA type on TCRB rearrangement was left unresolved. In all four CD4+ subsets, TCRB CDR3 length was moderately but significantly shorter in type 1 diabetes patients. PCR might favor shorter templates, but patient and control samples were amplified and corrected together, so any skew would affect both groups equally. Because cDNA rather than genomic DNA was sequenced, highly expressing activated cells could have been over-represented, although no difference in activation and CD3 levels was found between groups. Patients with type 1 diabetes made fewer insertions and deleted more nucleotides at VDJ recombination sites, implying thymic rearrangement abnormalities.

From each donor, a single peripheral blood sample of approximately 120 mL on average was drawn into heparinised tubes. Naive, central memory, regulatory and stem cell-like memory CD4+ T cells were sorted on a BD FACSAria II using a panel including CD45RO, CCR7, CD25, CD127, CD95 and CD27. A purity above 95% was achieved for all sorted populations. Right away, PBMCs were isolated by Lymphoprep density gradient centrifugation and were stained directly, with no culture step. Samples were stained and sorted in pairs, with one healthy donor and one patient per experiment, so that batch effects were minimized. In regard to this clone: Its cognate antigen has yet to be identified. Per-nucleotide qualities are absent, and no much larger clonotype sits a single base away.

The High Capacity cDNA Reverse Transcription Kit was used to reverse transcribe all of the isolated RNA, meaning that expressed TCRB transcripts were what got sequenced. Deep immunoSEQ sequencing was applied to naive, central memory and regulatory T cell samples, giving an average of about 3.6 million total reads per sample. Sorted cells were lysed in RLT buffer and RNA was extracted with DNase-treated RNeasy Micro or Mini kits, depending on cell number. To prevent cross-contamination, each cell subset was processed individually, whereas patient and healthy donor samples were processed jointly. TCRB sequences were amplified from cDNA with the immunoSEQ multiplex PCR, producing 87-bp fragments spanning the CDR3 region. Sequencing of the amplicons was performed on the Illumina HiSeq platform. In the original analysis: PCR bias was computationally corrected using synthetic template baselines, reads within Hamming distance 2 were collapsed, and singletons that could not be merged were discarded. Reads were aligned against IMGT so that V, D and J genes, CDR3 length and insertions or deletions at six rearrangement sites could be assigned. Clonotype counts were normalized to sorted cell number within each subset before computing true diversity and Gini coefficients with the tcR R package. Repertoire sharing was quantified using the overlap coefficient calculated on TCRB nucleotide sequences. TCRdb holds this immuneACCESS table with in-frame rearrangements only. Some clones are missing; in checked studies, unresolved V genes explain under half, and the rest has no known cause. V, J and clone size derive from that table, while D and trimming were established from the DNA sequence. This sample gives about 160,000 clones in total; roughly 8% of them show up just once. Over 0.45% of the sample goes to the ten largest clones.

The receptor was derived from a woman between 18 and 30 years old with type 1 diabetes. Sequencing was performed on central memory CD4+ T cells from blood.

The nucleotides read TGTGCCAGCCGGACAGATCCAAACTATGGCTACACCTTC. This translates into CASRTDPNYGYTF. The chain couples TRBV28 to TRBJ1-2, and the D gene may be TRBD1, 6 bases matching. The junction carries 12 bases between V and J, which are trimmed by 8 bases and 2 bases respectively. The CDR3 sequence holds 13 residues, the cysteine and phenylalanine included. Of all the DNA, just the CDR3 is kept, 39 bases in frame from base 1. Per the germline V gene, MDHEN is the CDR1 and SYDVKM is the CDR2.